This T cell receptor beta chain was sequenced in a study of blood T cell repertoires in COVID-19. Using immunoSEQ multiplex PCR, the repertoire was profiled, and TCRdb retains in-frame clones only, with some absent. The sample records 430,000 or so clones, 85% to 90% being singletons. Germline V lookup: CDR1 MNHEY, CDR2 SVGAGI. V was shortened by 6 bases and J by 10 bases, with 14 bases between the two germline ends. The CDR3 runs to 12 residues. This chain connects TRBV6-5 to TRBJ2-3, with a possible D match to TRBD2 (5 bases). The clonotype was recovered from a young man with COVID-19, enrolled during active disease. What was sequenced was peripheral blood. CDR3 amino acids: CASRDGLHSQYF. DNA for the CDR3: TGTGCCAGCAGGGATGGACTTCATTCGCAGTATTTT.